The TCR beta chain described here comes from a study of blood T cell repertoires in COVID-19. Background on the study: Specimens from acute and convalescent COVID-19 originated in the United States, Italy and Spain. T cells, B-cell-depleted T cells, or PBMCs supplied cDNA or gDNA.

Assay used: immunoSEQ multiplex PCR; TCRdb lists only in-frame clones, some missing. This repertoire shows fewer than 350,000 clones, approximately 86% found once; its top ten account for around 4%. This study enrolled people aged roughly 18 to 89 from 24 US geographic areas. This sequence was found in a woman in her thirties or forties with acute COVID-19. Sequencing used PBMCs or T cells enriched from blood (not recorded which).

The CDR3 bases are TGTGCCAGCAGCTTCCCCCAGGGGATTTGGCAGTACTTC. It yields the protein CASSFPQGIWQYF. J is TRBJ2-7 and V is TRBV7-2; D may be TRBD1 (6 bases). V lost 3 bases and J lost 9, with 15 bases in between. Germline V gene sequence: CDR1 SGHTA, CDR2 FQGNSA. There are 13 residues in the CDR3.